Following are 15 T cell receptor beta chains from one sample sequenced in a study of cytomegalovirus exposure and HLA in healthy donors. Libraries were prepared by immunoSEQ multiplex PCR; TCRdb keeps only in-frame clonotypes and omits some of them. There are about 360,000 clones in the sample; roughly 90% occur only once, and over 0.75% lies in the top ten. Input material: PBMCs. The receptors were sampled from a woman aged 18-30 years in good health and CMV-seronegative.

The chain links TRBV30 to TRBJ1-4, with D maybe TRBD1 (6 bases). The V end lost 2 bases, the J end lost 2 bases, and 12 bases lay between the germline ends. Germline CDR1 GTSNPN, CDR2 SVGIG (reference sequence). CDR3 length equals 15 residues. In nucleotides, the CDR3 is TGTGCCTGGAGTTTCCTCAGGGGCACTAATGAAAAACTGTTTTTT. The encoded protein is CAWSFLRGTNEKLFF.

This chain uses TRBV6-1 with TRBJ2-5; TRBD1 matches 8 bases. Unmatched junction bases numbered 2, after V lost 3 bases and J lost 5 bases. The CDR3 consists of 13 residues. Germline loops: CDR1 MNHNS, CDR2 SASEGT. This chain's CDR3 is CASSEDRVETQYF. The CDR3 DNA follows: TGTGCCAGCAGTGAGGACAGGGTTGAGACCCAGTACTTC.

The J gene is TRBJ2-1, the V gene TRBV4-2; 7 bases are shared with TRBD1. The CDR3 totals 16 residues. The V and J ends lost 4 bases and 0 bases, in that order; junction bases with no gene match: 6. Germline CDR1 reads LGHNA; CDR2 reads YNFKEQ. The CDR3 reads CASSLRTGSSYNEQFF. CDR3 bases: TGTGCCAGCAGCCTCCGGACAGGTAGCTCCTACAATGAGCAGTTCTTC.

The V and J genes are TRBV5-1 and TRBJ2-7, with D possibly TRBD2 on 7 matching bases. The germline V and J ends were trimmed by 3 bases and 0 bases, with 25 bases remaining between them. The CDR3 runs 19 residues. Germline-derived CDR1 and CDR2 are SGHRS and YFSETQ. The CDR3 DNA is TGCGCCAGCAGCTGGGGGGGTAATCCAACAGGGCCAGACTCCTACGAGCAGTACTTC. This codes for CASSWGGNPTGPDSYEQYF.

The V call is TRBV4-1, the J call TRBJ2-1, with a weak D call TRBD1 (5 bases). Looked up from germline, CDR1 is MGHRA and CDR2 is YSYEKL. Trimming removed 1 base from V and 3 bases from J, with 25 bases in between. The CDR3 consists of 20 residues. The CDR3 here is CASSQGLRQTSWINYNEQFF. The CDR3 DNA is TGCGCCAGCAGCCAAGGTCTGAGACAGACCTCATGGATAAACTACAATGAGCAGTTCTTC.

The V call is TRBV11-2, the J call TRBJ2-3, with D possibly being TRBD2 (9 bases). Germline V lookup: CDR1 SGHAT, CDR2 FQNNGV. This CDR3 contains 15 residues. Deletions cut 5 bases from V and 8 bases from J, with 20 bases between. DNA for the CDR3: TGTGCCAGCAGCCCGACTAGCGGTGGACAGGGTACGCAGTATTTT. The encoded protein is CASSPTSGGQGTQYF.

DNA of the CDR3: TGTGCCAGCAGCTATCCGGGACTAGCAAGAGGTGAGCAGTTCTTC. The encoded protein is CASSYPGLARGEQFF. This chain links TRBV11-2 with TRBJ2-1; 9 bases map to TRBD2. There are 15 residues in the CDR3. After removal of 4 bases from V and 9 bases from J, the junction contained 10 bases not matched to a gene. Germline V gene sequence: CDR1 SGHAT, CDR2 FQNNGV. Full variable domain (rest looked up from reference TRBV11-2 and TRBJ2-1): EAGVAQSPRYKIIEKRQSVAFWCNPISGHATLYWYQQILGQGPKLLIQFQNNGVVDDSQLPKDRFSAERLKGVDSTLKIQPAKLEDSAVYLCASSYPGLARGEQFFGPGTRLTVL.

The V call is TRBV5-1, the J call TRBJ2-7; no definite D call. V lost 0 bases to trimming and J lost 6 bases, with 10 bases between them. The germline CDR1 and CDR2 sequences are SGHRS and YFSETQ. The CDR3 spans 13 residues. In DNA form, the CDR3 reads TGCGCCAGCAGCTTGGGACTTACGAGCGAGCAGTACTTC. It yields the protein CASSLGLTSEQYF.

As DNA, the CDR3 is TGTGCCTGGAGTATTAGGTCAGGGGGACCTCTGCGGACACCCCTCCACTTT. It translates to CAWSIRSGGPLRTPLHF. This chain joins TRBV30 and TRBJ1-6; 7 positions agree with TRBD1. CDR3 length equals 17 residues. The junction had 18 bases not matched to a gene; V was cut back by 2 bases and J by 11 bases. Germline lookup yields CDR1 GTSNPN and CDR2 SVGIG (reference sequence).

V and J are TRBV6-5 and TRBJ1-4; no firm D call. Deletions cut 8 bases from V and 1 base from J, with 11 bases between. This CDR3 comprises 14 residues. CDR1 is MNHEY and CDR2 is SVGAGI in the germline V gene. This CDR3 reads CASGEGKTNEKLFF. CDR3 bases: TGTGCCAGCGGGGAGGGAAAAACTAATGAAAAACTGTTTTTT.

CDR3 residues: CAWSQSYSNQPQHF. The DNA of the CDR3 is TGTGCCTGGTCACAGAGCTATAGCAATCAGCCCCAGCATTTT. This chain uses TRBV30 with TRBJ1-5, with unresolved D. Germline lookup yields CDR1 GTSNPN and CDR2 SVGIG (reference sequence). This CDR3 has 14 residues. The V and J ends lost 5 bases and 0 bases respectively, with 11 bases between them.

This clone has a handful of counts. CDR3 region: CASSQGQSFYEQYF. In DNA form, the CDR3 reads TGTGCCAGCAGCCAAGGACAGTCCTTCTACGAGCAGTACTTC. This sequence joins TRBV14 and TRBJ2-7, with D perhaps TRBD1 (5 bases). V lost 1 base to trimming and J lost 3 bases, with 10 bases between them. Germline V gives CDR1 SGHDN, CDR2 FVKESK. The CDR3 sequence is 14 residues long.

The V gene is TRBV30, the J gene TRBJ2-1; TRBD2 matches at 8 bases. The CDR3 has 14 residues. CDR1 GTSNPN and CDR2 SVGIG come from the germline V gene (reference sequence). V lost 0 bases to trimming and J lost 10 bases; unmatched junction nucleotides: 8. CDR3 nucleotide sequence: TGTGCCTGGAGTGTAGGTGCGGGGGGCGGGGAGCAGTTCTTC. Translated, it gives CAWSVGAGGGEQFF.

The gene calls are TRBV28 and TRBJ2-7, with 9 bases fitting TRBD2. This CDR3 is built from 12 residues. Germline loops: CDR1 MDHEN, CDR2 SYDVKM. The J segment lost 6 bases and the V segment lost 6 bases, leaving 3 bases of the junction unmatched. CDR3 sequence: CASRRGGREQYF. The CDR3 DNA reads as TGTGCCAGCAGGCGGGGGGGGCGCGAGCAGTACTTC.

Only a few counts were recorded for this clone. The V and J genes are TRBV7-8 and TRBJ1-5; TRBD1 aligns across 7 bases. The germline V gene encodes CDR1 SGHVS and CDR2 FQNEAQ. This CDR3 contains 14 residues. The V gene end was trimmed by 3 bases and the J gene end by 4 bases; junction bases not matched to a gene: 3. The CDR3 is CASSLGQSNQPQHF. The CDR3 DNA sequence: TGTGCCAGCAGCTTGGGACAGTCAAATCAGCCCCAGCATTTT.